The T cell receptor (beta chain) under discussion was sequenced for a study of T cell responses to AZD1222 COVID-19 vaccine. Study-level results: Only 5 or 6 individuals given AZD1222 were seropositive at baseline. Spike-specific TCR breadth and depth were elevated following two AZD1222 doses.

Trimming took 0 bases from V and 0 from J, leaving 9 bases between them. This CDR3 has 15 amino acids. CDR1 SGDLS and CDR2 YYNGEE come from the germline V gene. Sequenced by immunoSEQ multiplex PCR; TCRdb stores in-frame clones only, minus some. The table shows approximately 150,000 clones, with roughly nine tenths occurring only once. On this clone: Antigen unknown.

The sequenced sample was peripheral blood, obtained 28 days after the second AZD1222 dose. This chain connects TRBV9 to TRBJ1-1; no clear D. The receptor was isolated from an adult who received the AZD1222 COVID-19 vaccine. CDR3 DNA sequence: TGTGCCAGCAGCGTAGGTCCTCTCCTGAACACTGAAGCTTTCTTT. Its translation is CASSVGPLLNTEAFF.